This T cell receptor (beta chain) is from a study of shared clonotypes between healthy human individuals (dated by TCRdb to 2020 to 2021). For the wider study: Three men and a couple of women, aged 18 to 49 years, made up the cohort. Per donor, three plates each were used for CD4 naive and CD4 memory, two for CD8 naive, and one for CD8 memory. To estimate repertoire size and how much clonotype sharing occurs between individuals, the study deeply sequenced the blood TCR repertoires of five or six healthy adults. Libraries were prepared and TCR repertoires were sequenced by different laboratories using diverse techniques, in order to increase sequencing depth and limit assay-specific biases. Per donor, leukapheresis produced somewhere between about 0.8 and 9 billion PBMCs. Summary of the overall study and its limitations: Across a handful of donors, 5% to 6% of naive CD4, 3% to 3.5% of naive CD8, approximately 2.5% of memory CD4, and under 0.45% of memory CD8 clonotypes were shared. Pairwise subsampling led to the expectation that sequencing depth would affect the degree of clonotype sharing among donors. Naive subsets generally had larger estimated clonotype richness than memory subsets did. Compared with non-shared clonotypes, clonotypes shared by all four sorted-subset donors had higher generation probabilities. Only blood was sampled, and tissue TCR repertoires likely differ from those in blood. Even with the large sequencing depth, rarefaction of the sorted-subset datasets indicated that sequencing was incomplete. The genetic and exposure-history diversity represented was limited by the small number of donors.

TCR CDR3 regions were amplified from genomic DNA by multiplex PCR using the deep immunoSEQ assay. Extracted genomic DNA from each cell subset was distributed evenly across all wells of several immunoSEQ 96-well plates, and each plate was treated as a replicate. Each replicate PCR for sorted subsets received roughly 0.2 ug genomic DNA, equal to about 30,000 T cell genomes. Purified libraries were measured with a Qubit 3.0 fluorometer, size-checked on a Bioanalyzer 2100, and measured again with the KAPA Library Quantification kit. Every immunoSEQ 96-well plate was sequenced on a dedicated single-read 150-cycle Illumina NextSeq 550 flow cell. From the authors' description of their analysis: Because only junctional sequences without quality scores were contained in the immunoSEQ output, filtering matching that applied to full-length reads could not be performed. Sequences were annotated with PyIR, a Python wrapper for IgBLAST v1.9, and V/J genes and CDR3 were assigned using IMGT germline references. Reads were filtered out if the reads had weak V/J assignments (E-value above 1e-6), no CDR3, stop codons, out-of-frame junctions, or ambiguous translated residues. V3J clonotypes were defined as sequences sharing the same inferred V gene, J gene, and CDR3 amino acid sequence. To compute the percentage overlap between repertoires, the number of shared unique clonotypes was divided by the size of the smaller repertoire. Three approaches were used to assess repertoire richness: RTK rarefaction, the Chao1 estimator, and Recon v2.1 estimates of unobserved clonotypes. For all TCRbeta clonotypes obtained by the gDNA method from a few donors, generation probabilities were computed with OLGA. As stored in TCRdb, this immuneACCESS dataset retains in-frame rearrangements with V and J assigned. A fraction of the clones does not appear; measured against another copy, unresolved V genes explain less than half of the discrepancy, and the remainder lacks a known reason. That table is the source of V, J and clone size, and D and trimming were worked out from the DNA. The sample profile shows more than 850,000 clones; around 78% of them were found once. The ten largest clonotypes hold around 0.47% of the sample.

Healthy HIV-negative adults with no recently reported acute infections or vaccinations were included as donors. Every donor was a Caucasian adult living in Nashville, Tennessee, USA. CD4+ T cells were enriched by magnetic negative selection, after which naive cells were positively selected on CD45RA and the negative fraction was taken as the memory subset. After blood collection by leukapheresis, PBMCs were isolated using Ficoll-Histopaque density gradient centrifugation and then cryopreserved in the vapor phase of liquid nitrogen. Analytical flow cytometry was used to check the purity and quantity of each magnetically sorted T cell population. From each sorted fraction, genomic DNA was isolated and quantified by UV absorbance on a Nanodrop 2000c. In the case of this clone: What this receptor recognizes is not known. It has no much larger one-base neighbor in the sample; base qualities were not kept.

For CDR1 and CDR2, the germline V gene (reference sequence) lists LNHDA and SQIVND. Its CDR3 holds 14 amino acids, cysteine through phenylalanine. Here the CDR3 DNA is all that survives: 42 bases in frame from base 1. V is trimmed back by 2 bases and J by 6 bases, and the junction contains 3 bases that no gene match accounts for. The sequence was obtained from a man aged 18 to 35 in good health. Some clones in this sample may be carry-over from other donors' samples. The receptor chain draws on TRBV19 and TRBJ2-1, and TRBD2 aligns with 8 junction nucleotides. The sample was memory CD4+ T cells from PBMCs. Taken with the paper, the label for cell subset or site translates to: CD45RA-negative fraction. The base sequence is TGTGCCAGTAGTATACCGGGACTAGGCAATGAGCAGTTCTTC. This yields the protein CASSIPGLGNEQFF.